This T cell receptor beta chain stems from a study of CD8+ T cells in alopecia areata. General study points: Clonality was higher in lesional than normal scalp, especially in alopecia totalis/universalis. The study also sequences resident alphabeta T cells of normal skin in scalp samples.

Samples from alopecia areata patients were lesional scalp punch biopsies and peripheral blood. Germline CDR1 is SGHDT and CDR2 is YYEEEE. The length of the CDR3 is 15 residues. The junction had 7 bases not matched to a gene; V was cut back by 4 bases and J by 3 bases. To note about this clone: What it recognizes is unknown.

Following RNA extraction, reverse transcription yielded cDNA that acted as the sequencing template. Libraries were prepared by immunoSEQ multiplex PCR; TCRdb keeps only in-frame clonotypes and omits some of them. The data show over 120,000 clones, with roughly 64% seen just once and nearly 6.5% held by the top ten. This rearrangement joins TRBV5-6 to TRBJ2-7; 10 bases map to TRBD1. The source material was CD4+ T cells sorted from blood, sampled at week 0. This receptor was identified in a human donor with alopecia areata. The CDR3 reads CASSPGQGEYYEQYF. DNA of the CDR3: TGTGCCAGCAGCCCTGGACAGGGGGAATACTACGAGCAGTACTTC.